This T cell receptor (beta chain) originates from a study of Tregs in tolerant kidney transplant recipients. Study-wide results and limits: Expanding Tregs on activated donor B cells appeared to best identify donor-specific TCRbeta clones.

Points on this clone: Its antigen is undetermined.

Sequenced by immunoSEQ multiplex PCR; TCRdb stores in-frame clones only, minus some. The table has roughly 66,000 clones, roughly 92% seen once; the top ten hold 10% to 11%. Germline V CDR1 and CDR2: LNHNV, YYDKDF (reference sequence). This CDR3 contains 12 residues. Trimming took 6 bases from V and 7 from J, leaving 7 bases between them. The specimen comprised CD8+ T cells from blood, sampled before the transplant. This clonotype originated in a human donor who received a combined kidney and bone marrow transplant. The J gene is TRBJ1-6, the V gene TRBV15, with D perhaps TRBD1 (6 bases). CDR3: CATRQGNSPLHF. CDR3 nucleotides: TGTGCCACCAGACAGGGAAATTCACCCCTCCACTTT. Variable domain in full (rest from reference TRBV15 and TRBJ1-6): DAMVIQNPRYQVTQFGKPVTLSCSQTLNHNVMYWYQQKSSQAPKLLFHYYDKDFNNEADTPDNFQSRRPNTSFCFLDIRSPGLGDTAMYLCATRQGNSPLHFGNGTRLTVT.